The clone carrying this T cell receptor (beta chain) is a singleton in its sample. Clones were sequenced by immunoSEQ multiplex PCR, and TCRdb holds only the in-frame ones, with some missing. The sample has roughly 150,000 clones; roughly 80% are singletons. These data are taken from a study of T cell responses to AZD1222 COVID-19 vaccine. CDR3 length: 16 residues. Germline CDR1 MNHEY, CDR2 SVGAGI. V was pared by 4 bases and J by 1 base, with 7 bases of the junction left unmatched. The material sequenced was peripheral blood, taken on day 0 of AZD1222 vaccination. This chain connects TRBV6-5 to TRBJ1-2; 9 bases align to TRBD1. The clonotype was recovered from an adult in good health. The CDR3 spells CASSSGQGVVNYGYTF. The DNA of the CDR3 is TGTGCCAGCAGTTCGGGACAGGGTGTAGTTAACTATGGCTACACCTTC.